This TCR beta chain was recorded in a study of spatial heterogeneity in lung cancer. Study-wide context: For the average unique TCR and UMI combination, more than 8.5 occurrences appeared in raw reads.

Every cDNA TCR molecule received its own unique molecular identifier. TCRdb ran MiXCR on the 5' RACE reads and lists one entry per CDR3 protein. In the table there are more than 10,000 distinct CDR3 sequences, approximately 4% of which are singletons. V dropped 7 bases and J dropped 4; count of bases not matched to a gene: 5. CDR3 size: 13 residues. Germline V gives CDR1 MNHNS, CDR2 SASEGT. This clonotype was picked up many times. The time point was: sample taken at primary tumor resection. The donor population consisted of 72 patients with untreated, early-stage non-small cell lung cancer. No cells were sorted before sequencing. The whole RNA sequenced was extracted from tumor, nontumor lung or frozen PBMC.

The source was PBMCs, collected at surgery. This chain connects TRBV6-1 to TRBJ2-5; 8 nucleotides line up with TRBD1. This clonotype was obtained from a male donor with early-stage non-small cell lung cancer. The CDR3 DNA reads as TGTGCCAGCACCCAGGACAGGGCAGAGACCCAGTACTTC. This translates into CASTQDRAETQYF.